Each of the 17 T cell receptor beta chains below was sequenced from the same sample in a study of identical twins. TCRdb reprocessed the 5' RACE reads with MiXCR, giving one entry per CDR3 protein. The table has fewer than 350,000 distinct CDR3 sequences, about 8% seen once. A further study also used this sample, focusing on yellow fever vaccine responses in identical twins.

Sequencing was carried out using memory (CD45RO+) T cells sorted from blood. The receptor set was obtained from a woman in her late teens or twenties in good health.

Points on this clonotype: This may stem from a read error, because a much larger clone lies one nucleotide away. V usage is TRBV7-9 and J usage is TRBJ2-5, with a possible D match to TRBD1 (5 bases). The germline V gene has CDR1 SEHNR and CDR2 FQNEAQ (reference sequence). The germline V and J ends were trimmed by 7 bases and 4 bases, with 10 bases remaining between them. This CDR3 has 12 amino acids. CDR3 region: CASTWGIETQYF. The CDR3 DNA is TGTGCCAGCACTTGGGGCATAGAGACCCAGTACTTC.

This clonotype was detected ten times or more. This chain links TRBV7-2 with TRBJ2-3; no clear D gene. The CDR3 runs 11 residues. The germline CDR1 and CDR2 sequences are SGHTA and FQGNSA. Trimming stripped 3 bases from V and 5 bases from J, with 3 bases between. CDR3 DNA: TGTGCCAGCAGCTTTGGAGATACGCAGTATTTT. Residues: CASSFGDTQYF.

This clonotype was found a few times. The gene calls are TRBV10-3 and TRBJ1-5; no firm D call. Germline V gene sequence: CDR1 ENHRY, CDR2 SYGVKD. The V and J ends lost 3 bases and 8 bases respectively, with 11 bases between them. The CDR3 is 13 residues long. This CDR3 reads CAISDSSSEPQHF. The DNA for the CDR3 is TGTGCCATCAGTGACAGCAGCAGCGAGCCCCAGCATTTT.

The table lists this clonotype with many counts. The chain recombines TRBV20-1 with TRBJ1-1, with D tentatively TRBD1 (6 bases). This CDR3 is 16 amino acids long. V lost 0 bases, J lost 5 bases, and 19 bases lay in between. In germline, CDR1 is DFQATT, CDR2 SNEGSKA (reference sequence). CDR3 residues: CSARDTSGGRLTEAFF. CDR3 bases: TGCAGTGCTAGAGACACTTCGGGGGGGCGTTTGACTGAAGCTTTCTTT.

The sample holds many counts of this clonotype. The V call is TRBV4-1, the J call TRBJ1-1, with TRBD1 matching over 7 bases. In germline, CDR1 is MGHRA, CDR2 YSYEKL. The CDR3 is 15 amino acids. The ends lost 2 bases at V and 0 bases at J; junction bases unmatched: 3. The CDR3 is CASSQKTGLNTEAFF. CDR3 in DNA: TGCGCCAGCAGCCAAAAGACAGGGTTGAACACTGAAGCTTTCTTT.

The rearrangement uses TRBV28 and TRBJ1-1; tentatively, D is TRBD1 (5 bases). Germline CDR1 reads MDHEN; CDR2 reads SYDVKM. The CDR3 has 14 residues. Trimming took off 4 bases at V and 3 bases at J, with 12 bases between the two ends. CDR3 loop: CASSSPSTDTEAFF. CDR3 bases: TGTGCCAGCAGTTCCCCCTCGACAGACACTGAAGCTTTCTTT. The full variable domain, rest sourced from reference TRBV28 and TRBJ1-1, is DVKVTQSSRYLVKRTGEKVFLECVQDMDHENMFWYRQDPGLGLRLIYFSYDVKMKEKGDIPEGYSVSREKKERFSLILESASTNQTSMYLCASSSPSTDTEAFFGQGTRLTVV.

This clonotype was counted a single time. The chain has TRBV2 and TRBJ2-1; TRBD2 is a possible D gene (7 bases). CDR1 and CDR2 (germline): SNHLY, FYNNEI. The V end lost 1 base, the J end lost 9 bases, and 16 bases lay between the germline ends. The CDR3 extends over 15 amino acids. The CDR3 sequence is CASSEEGGENSEQFF. The CDR3 DNA follows: TGTGCCAGCAGTGAAGAGGGGGGGGAAAACAGTGAGCAGTTCTTC.

The chain employs TRBV3-1 and TRBJ2-5; D not resolved. Trimming left V 0 bases short and J 4 bases short, with 9 bases between. The CDR3 is 14 residues long. From germline, CDR1 is LGHDT and CDR2 YNNKEL (reference sequence). CDR3 sequence: CASSQDPGPETQYF. CDR3 sequence (DNA): TGTGCCAGCAGCCAAGATCCGGGTCCAGAGACCCAGTACTTC.

This chain links TRBV5-1 with TRBJ2-2, with TRBD2 identical over 7 bases. Germline CDR1 reads SGHRS; CDR2 reads YFSETQ. The V and J ends lost 4 bases and 5 bases, in that order; junction bases with no gene match: 8. The CDR3 has 15 residues. This chain's CDR3 is CASSPGTTITGELFF. CDR3 nucleotide sequence: TGCGCCAGCAGCCCAGGGACTACTATAACCGGGGAGCTGTTTTTT.

In its sample, this clonotype was seen many times. The chain recombines TRBV5-1 with TRBJ2-7; D remains ambiguous. Germline-derived CDR1 and CDR2 are SGHRS and YFSETQ. Trimming pared 0 bases from V and 3 bases from J, leaving 7 bases between. The CDR3 has 13 amino acids. CDR3 protein: CASSLGGNYEQYF. CDR3 nucleotide sequence: TGCGCCAGCAGCTTGGGTGGGAACTACGAGCAGTACTTC.

This clonotype turned up a few times. This chain connects TRBV5-1 to TRBJ2-7; D unresolved. The CDR3 has 11 residues. V lost 4 bases to trimming and J lost 2 bases, with 4 bases between them. Germline-derived CDR1 and CDR2 are SGHRS and YFSETQ. In DNA form, the CDR3 reads TGCGCCAGCAGCCTCCCCTACGAGCAGTACTTC. This encodes CASSLPYEQYF.

This chain joins TRBV3-1 and TRBJ2-7, with TRBD2 identical over 11 bases. The CDR3 sequence is 16 residues long. In germline, CDR1 is LGHDT, CDR2 YNNKEL (reference sequence). V lost 1 base to trimming and J lost 2 bases; unmatched junction nucleotides: 4. In DNA form, the CDR3 reads TGTGCCAGCAGCCAAGTAGCGGGAGGGTTGGCCTACGAGCAGTACTTC. Its protein product is CASSQVAGGLAYEQYF.

The genes are TRBV5-1 and TRBJ2-1, with 14 bases identical to TRBD2. V lost 5 bases to trimming and J lost 12 bases; unmatched junction nucleotides: 13. In germline, CDR1 is SGHRS, CDR2 YFSETQ. The CDR3 contains 16 residues. The CDR3 is CASSLSTSGGGYAQFF. Written as DNA, the CDR3 is TGCGCCAGCAGTTTGTCGACTAGCGGGGGGGGTTACGCGCAGTTCTTC.

The genes are TRBV12-3 or TRBV12-4 and TRBJ1-5, with D hard to call. The CDR3 sequence is 15 residues long. V was clipped by 4 bases and J by 2 bases, with 12 bases between them. In nucleotides, the CDR3 is TGTGCCAGCAGTTCCCAATGGGGAGGCAATCAGCCCCAGCATTTT. Its protein product is CASSSQWGGNQPQHF.

The rearrangement joins TRBV5-1 to TRBJ1-6; D is undetermined. The ends were cut back, 0 bases at V and 12 bases at J, with 16 bases in the middle. The germline V gene has CDR1 SGHRS and CDR2 YFSETQ. The CDR3 sequence is 15 residues long. The DNA of the CDR3 is TGCGCCAGCAGCTTGGAGGTAGGGCAAGGTGGACCCCTCCACTTT. This translates into CASSLEVGQGGPLHF.

This clonotype was observed at least ten times. The V gene is TRBV14, the J gene TRBJ2-7; TRBD2 is a possible D gene (5 bases). Trimming left V 1 base short and J 7 bases short, with 11 bases between. Germline CDR1 reads SGHDN; CDR2 reads FVKESK. The CDR3 spans 13 residues. CDR3 sequence reads: CASSQVPTGEQYV. The DNA of the CDR3 is TGTGCCAGCAGCCAAGTACCTACGGGGGAGCAGTACGTC.

This clonotype turned up a few times. This chain connects TRBV5-1 to TRBJ2-3; D is undetermined. V was clipped by 0 bases and J by 5 bases, with 16 bases between them. The CDR3 covers 16 residues. In germline, CDR1 is SGHRS, CDR2 YFSETQ. Here the CDR3 reads CASSLGEPSRGDTQYF. CDR3 DNA sequence: TGCGCCAGCAGCTTGGGGGAACCCAGCCGTGGAGATACGCAGTATTTT. The full variable domain, completed using reference TRBV5-1 and TRBJ2-3, is KAGVTQTPRYLIKTRGQQVTLSCSPISGHRSVSWYQQTPGQGLQFLFEYFSETQRNKGNFPGRFSGRQFSNSRSEMNVSTLELGDSALYLCASSLGEPSRGDTQYFGPGTRLTVL.